This T cell receptor (beta chain) was recovered during a study of regulatory T cells in long-lasting Graves disease. Regarding the study as a whole: TRBV28 was favored in persistent disease, as were TRBJ1-2 and TRBJ2-5. The study found lower TCR diversity in persistent Graves' patients than in newly diagnosed ones.

From germline, CDR1 is MDHEN and CDR2 SYDVKM. This CDR3 spans 14 amino acids. At least ten counts were recorded for this clonotype. Antigen unknown. One end of the junction does not line up with germline, which may come from a read error. Combining iRepertoire HTBI primers with Arm-PCR of CDR3 regions, the authors built TCR beta libraries. Per the original data handling: Taken together, the samples had 55 to 70 TRBV and more than twelve TRBJ segments identified. MiXCR was run by TCRdb on the multiplex PCR reads, yielding one entry per CDR3 protein. TCRdb's processing, not the authors', yielded these V and J calls. The table lists more than 350,000 distinct CDR3 sequences, under 25% of them singletons, with roughly an eighth in the top ten. Time point defined: persistent/refractory GD, antithyroid drugs over 5 years with positive TRAb. After RNA was extracted from PBMCs, the TCR library was made from it.

The source of this sequence is a female donor with Graves disease. The V and J genes are TRBV28 and TRBJ2-7, with 8 bases matching TRBD1. Sequenced material: peripheral blood mononuclear cells (PBMCs), taken when the disease was refractory, from a patient treated with antithyroid drugs. The CDR3 DNA is TGTGCCAGCACCACCGGGACAGGCTCCCACGAGCAGTACTTC. Protein product: CASTTGTGSHEQYF.